This entry concerns a single T cell receptor beta chain. Which antigen it targets is not known. No base quality information exists; no much larger clone differs at one position. The data originate from a study of blood T cell repertoires in COVID-19 (dated by TCRdb to the early 2020s). Notes on the research overall: Collaborator samples came from the United States, Italy and Spain and covered acute and convalescent phases of COVID-19. The prospective study material was composed of cDNA or gDNA derived from T cells, B-cell-depleted T cells, or PBMCs. Deeply sampled blood TCRbeta repertoires from subjects exposed to, actively infected with, or recovered from COVID-19 were included in the dataset. The repertoires were made available in a free public database intended to serve as a resource for research on the immune response to SARS-CoV-2. Samples were obtained from the ongoing ImmuneRACE study (first 160 participants) and from about 1,300 subjects provided by 6 global collaborators. A de-identified subject ID, COVID-19 status, age in years and sex were almost always included in the sample metadata. Where available, HLA class I and class II types were obtained from metadata supplied by the sample provider rather than from assay-based typing. The full study reports these points: The amount of clinical and demographic metadata varied by source and participant and was provided uncurated.

Participants in the prospective study were enrolled through a virtual design, were aged about 18 to 100 years, and lived in roughly 24 United States geographic areas. To assign participants to cohorts, the prospective study relied on clinical history that participants themselves reported in a screening survey and a study questionnaire. Recovered participants in ImmuneRACE Cohort 3 were defined as having two consecutive negative NP/OP PCR tests, clearance from a healthcare professional, or resolution of symptoms. In the prospective study, mobile phlebotomists collected whole blood, serum and a nasopharyngeal or oropharyngeal swab from each participant. Participants in the prospective study had the option to provide additional blood draws and questionnaires over a 2-month period. Prospective study blood samples were shipped either frozen or at room temperature before DNA extraction. The immunoSEQ Assay, a bias-controlled multiplex PCR, was used to amplify TCRbeta CDR3 regions from genomic DNA. In the source study's methods: Nucleated cell counts per sample were estimated from amplification of reference gene primers within the assay. Sequence reads were collapsed and filtered to measure the absolute abundance of every unique TCRbeta CDR3 rearrangement. For each sample, productive Simpson clonality was calculated as the square root of Simpson's diversity index across productive rearrangements. The source is immuneACCESS, and TCRdb retained only in-frame sequences with V and J called. Part of the clones is not carried over; for the studies checked, unresolved V genes explain less than half of this, and the remainder is unexplained. V and J calls and clone size are as listed in that table; D and trimming were resolved from the DNA. Recorded for this sample are 490,000 or so clones; less than 90% of them occurred a single time. Approximately 8.3% of the sample is in the top ten clones.

The V end gives up 6 bases and the J end 4 bases, leaving 7 bases in the junction not matched to a gene. From a lookup of the germline V gene (reference sequence), CDR1 and CDR2 are MNHEY and SMNVEV. There are 15 amino acids in the CDR3, from cysteine to phenylalanine inclusive. The sequence is cut down to CDR3 DNA, 45 bases in frame from base 1. Specimen: PBMCs or T cells enriched from blood (not recorded which). The TCR sequence derives from a woman aged 55-70 years who had recovered from COVID-19. The chain is encoded by TRBV27 joined to TRBJ1-5; 9 bases in between match TRBD1. The CDR3 corresponds to CASRSTGQGNQPQHF. In nucleotide form, the sequence is TGTGCCAGCAGGTCGACGGGACAGGGAAATCAGCCCCAGCATTTT.